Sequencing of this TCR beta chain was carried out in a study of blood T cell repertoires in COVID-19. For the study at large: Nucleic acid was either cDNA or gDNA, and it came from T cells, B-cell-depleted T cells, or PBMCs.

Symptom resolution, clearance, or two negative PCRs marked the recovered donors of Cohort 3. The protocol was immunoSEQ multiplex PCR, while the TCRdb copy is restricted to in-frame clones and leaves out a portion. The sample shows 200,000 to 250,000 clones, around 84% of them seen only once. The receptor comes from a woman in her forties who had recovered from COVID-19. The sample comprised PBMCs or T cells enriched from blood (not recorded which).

The CDR3 DNA reads TGTGCCAGCAGTTTCCAACCCCATCGCAGGGGCCTGGGGAATGGCTACACCTTC. Translated: CASSFQPHRRGLGNGYTF. J is TRBJ1-2 and V is TRBV28, with D possibly TRBD1 on 6 matching bases. V was trimmed by 3 bases and J by 6 bases, leaving 26 bases between them. Per the germline V gene, CDR1 is MDHEN and CDR2 is SYDVKM. This CDR3 is 18 amino acids long.